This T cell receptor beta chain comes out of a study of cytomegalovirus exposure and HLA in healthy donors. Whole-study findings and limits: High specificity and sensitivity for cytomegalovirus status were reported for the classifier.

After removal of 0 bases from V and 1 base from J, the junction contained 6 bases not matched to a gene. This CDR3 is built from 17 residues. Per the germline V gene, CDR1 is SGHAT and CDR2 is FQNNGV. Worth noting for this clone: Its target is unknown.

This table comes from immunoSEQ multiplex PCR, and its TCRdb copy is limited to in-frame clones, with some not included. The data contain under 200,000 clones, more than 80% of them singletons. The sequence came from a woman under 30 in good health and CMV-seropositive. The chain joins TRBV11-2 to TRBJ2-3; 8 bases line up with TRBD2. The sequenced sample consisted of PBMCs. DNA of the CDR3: TGTGCCAGCAGCTTAGATCTTATGCGGGGGGGCACAGATACGCAGTATTTT. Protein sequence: CASSLDLMRGGTDTQYF.